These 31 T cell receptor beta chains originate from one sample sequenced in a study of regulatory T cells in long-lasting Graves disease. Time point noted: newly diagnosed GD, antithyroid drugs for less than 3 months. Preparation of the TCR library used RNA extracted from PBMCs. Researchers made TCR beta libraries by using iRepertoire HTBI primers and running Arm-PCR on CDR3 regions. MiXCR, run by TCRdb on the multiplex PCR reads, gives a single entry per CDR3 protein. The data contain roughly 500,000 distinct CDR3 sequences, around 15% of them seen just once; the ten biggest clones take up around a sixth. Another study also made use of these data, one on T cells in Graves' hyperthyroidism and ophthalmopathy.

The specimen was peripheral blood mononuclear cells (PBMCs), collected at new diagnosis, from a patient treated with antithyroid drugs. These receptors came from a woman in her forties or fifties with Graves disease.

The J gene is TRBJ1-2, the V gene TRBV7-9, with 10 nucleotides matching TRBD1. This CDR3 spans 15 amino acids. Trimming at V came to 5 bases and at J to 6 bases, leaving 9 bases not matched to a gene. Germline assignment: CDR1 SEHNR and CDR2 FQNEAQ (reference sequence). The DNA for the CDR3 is TGTGCCAGCAGCCCGCCGGGACAGGGGATGGATGGCTACACCTTC. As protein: CASSPPGQGMDGYTF. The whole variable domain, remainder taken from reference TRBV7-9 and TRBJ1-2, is DTGVSQNPRHKITKRGQNVTFRCDPISEHNRLYWYRQTLGQGPEFLTYFQNEAQLEKSRLLSDRFSAERPKGSFSTLEIQRTEQGDSAMYLCASSPPGQGMDGYTFGSGTRLTVV.

Here the CDR3 DNA reads TGTGCCAGCAGTCCCAGGGGGTTGTCTAATGAAAAACTGTTTTTT. Protein: CASSPRGLSNEKLFF. The rearrangement joins TRBV27 to TRBJ1-4; 7 positions match TRBD1. The CDR3 covers 15 residues. Germline CDR1 is MNHEY and CDR2 is SMNVEV (reference sequence). Germline trimming cut 5 bases from V and 3 bases from J; bases unmatched to any gene: 6.

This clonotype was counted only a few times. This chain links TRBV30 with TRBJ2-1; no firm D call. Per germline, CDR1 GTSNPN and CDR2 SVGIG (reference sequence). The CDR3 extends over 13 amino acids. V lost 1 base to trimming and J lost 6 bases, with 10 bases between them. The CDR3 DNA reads TGTGCCTGGAGTGAGCGCTACCCCAATGAGCAGTTCTTC. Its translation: CAWSERYPNEQFF.

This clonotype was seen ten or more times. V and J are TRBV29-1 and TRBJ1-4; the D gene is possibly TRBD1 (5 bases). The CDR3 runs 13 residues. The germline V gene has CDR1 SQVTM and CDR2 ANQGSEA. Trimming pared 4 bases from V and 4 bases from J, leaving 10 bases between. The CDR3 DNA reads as TGCAGCGTTGGGGCAGGGAATAATGAAAAACTGTTTTTT. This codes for CSVGAGNNEKLFF.

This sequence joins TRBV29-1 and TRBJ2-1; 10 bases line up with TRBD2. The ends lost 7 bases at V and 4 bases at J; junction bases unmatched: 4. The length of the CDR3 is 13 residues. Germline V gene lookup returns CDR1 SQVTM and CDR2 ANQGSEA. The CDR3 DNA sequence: TGCAGCGCGACTAGCGGGTTTTACAATGAGCAGTTCTTC. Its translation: CSATSGFYNEQFF.

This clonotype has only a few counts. In nucleotides, the CDR3 is TGTGCCAGCAGTTTGGTAGGGGCAGAGCTCTCTGGGGCCAACGTCCTGACTTTC. Protein: CASSLVGAELSGANVLTF. V and J are TRBV28 and TRBJ2-6, with a tentative D call TRBD1 (5 bases). CDR1 and CDR2 from the germline V gene are MDHEN and SYDVKM. Trimming left V 3 bases short and J 0 bases short, with 15 bases between. This CDR3 is 18 amino acids long.

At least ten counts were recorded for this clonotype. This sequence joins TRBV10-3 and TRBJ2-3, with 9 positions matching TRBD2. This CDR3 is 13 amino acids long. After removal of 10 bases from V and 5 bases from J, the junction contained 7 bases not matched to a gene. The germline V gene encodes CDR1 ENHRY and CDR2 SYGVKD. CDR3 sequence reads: CATAGGPRDTQYF. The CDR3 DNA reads TGTGCCACCGCGGGAGGGCCAAGAGATACGCAGTATTTT.

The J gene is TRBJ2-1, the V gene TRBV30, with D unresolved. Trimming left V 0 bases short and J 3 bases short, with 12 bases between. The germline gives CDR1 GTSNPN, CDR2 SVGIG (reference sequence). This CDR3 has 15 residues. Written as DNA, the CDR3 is TGTGCCTGGAGTGTAAAAAGGGATTTCTACAATGAGCAGTTCTTC. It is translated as CAWSVKRDFYNEQFF.

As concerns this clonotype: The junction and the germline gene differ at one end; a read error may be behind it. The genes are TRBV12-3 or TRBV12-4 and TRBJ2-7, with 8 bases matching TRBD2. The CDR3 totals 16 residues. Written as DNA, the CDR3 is TGTGCCAGCAGCTTAGTTTTTAGCGGGGCATCCTACGAGCAGTACTTC. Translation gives CASSLVFSGASYEQYF.

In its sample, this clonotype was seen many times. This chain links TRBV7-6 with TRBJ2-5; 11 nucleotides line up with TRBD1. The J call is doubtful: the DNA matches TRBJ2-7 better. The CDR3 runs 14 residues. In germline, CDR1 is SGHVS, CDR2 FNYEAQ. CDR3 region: CASSLDRGHDEQYF. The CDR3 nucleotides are TGTGCCAGCAGCTTGGACAGGGGGCATGACGAGCAGTACTTC.

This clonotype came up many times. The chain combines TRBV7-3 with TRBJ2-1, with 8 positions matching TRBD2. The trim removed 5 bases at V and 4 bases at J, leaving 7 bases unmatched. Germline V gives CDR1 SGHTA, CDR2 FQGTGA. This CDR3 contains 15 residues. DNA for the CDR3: TGTGCCAGCAGCCCCGGGACTAGGTCTTACAATGAGCAGTTCTTC. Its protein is CASSPGTRSYNEQFF. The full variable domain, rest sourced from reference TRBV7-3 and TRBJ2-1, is GAGVSQTPSNKVTEKGKYVELRCDPISGHTALYWYRQSLGQGPEFLIYFQGTGAADDSGLPNDRFFAVRPEGSVSTLKIQRTERGDSAVYLCASSPGTRSYNEQFFGPGTRLTVL.

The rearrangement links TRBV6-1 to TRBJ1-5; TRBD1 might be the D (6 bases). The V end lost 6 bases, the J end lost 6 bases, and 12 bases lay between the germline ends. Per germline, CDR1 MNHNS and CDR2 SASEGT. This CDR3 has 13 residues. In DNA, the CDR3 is TGTGCCAGCAGCCGGGAGGGGGGTCAGCCCCAGCATTTT. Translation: CASSREGGQPQHF.

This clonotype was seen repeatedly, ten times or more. In DNA form, the CDR3 reads TGTGCCAGCAGCTTAGTTACTAGCGGGTACACAGATACGCAGTATTTT. Protein: CASSLVTSGYTDTQYF. The chain combines TRBV7-6 with TRBJ2-3; TRBD2 aligns across 9 bases. The CDR3 is made up of 16 amino acids. V was pared by 1 base and J by 2 bases, with 4 bases of the junction left unmatched. Germline lookup yields CDR1 SGHVS and CDR2 FNYEAQ.

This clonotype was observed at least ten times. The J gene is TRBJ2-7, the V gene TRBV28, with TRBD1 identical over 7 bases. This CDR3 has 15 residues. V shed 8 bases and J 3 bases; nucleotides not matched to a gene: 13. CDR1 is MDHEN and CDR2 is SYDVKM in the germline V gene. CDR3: CASGLLRGQYYEQYF. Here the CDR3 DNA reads TGTGCCAGCGGCCTCCTCCGGGGACAGTACTACGAGCAGTACTTC.

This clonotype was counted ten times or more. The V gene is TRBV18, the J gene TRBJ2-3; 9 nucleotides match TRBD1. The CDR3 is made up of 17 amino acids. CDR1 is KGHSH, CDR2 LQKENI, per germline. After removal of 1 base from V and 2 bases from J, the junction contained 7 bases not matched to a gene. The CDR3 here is CASSPLIGQGNTDTQYF. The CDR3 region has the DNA TGTGCCAGCTCACCACTAATAGGACAGGGGAACACAGATACGCAGTATTTT.

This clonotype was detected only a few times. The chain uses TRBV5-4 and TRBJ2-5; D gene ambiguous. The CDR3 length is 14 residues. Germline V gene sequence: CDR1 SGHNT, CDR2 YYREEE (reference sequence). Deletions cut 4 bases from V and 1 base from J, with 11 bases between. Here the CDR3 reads CASSRVVGQETQYF. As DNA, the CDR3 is TGTGCCAGCAGCCGGGTGGTCGGCCAAGAGACCCAGTACTTC.

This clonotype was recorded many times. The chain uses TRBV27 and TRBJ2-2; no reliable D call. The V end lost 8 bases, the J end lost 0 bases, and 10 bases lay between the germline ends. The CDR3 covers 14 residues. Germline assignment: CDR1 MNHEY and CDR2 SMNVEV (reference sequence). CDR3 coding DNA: TGTGCCAGCGGCACTTTCGCGAACACCGGGGAGCTGTTTTTT. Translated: CASGTFANTGELFF.

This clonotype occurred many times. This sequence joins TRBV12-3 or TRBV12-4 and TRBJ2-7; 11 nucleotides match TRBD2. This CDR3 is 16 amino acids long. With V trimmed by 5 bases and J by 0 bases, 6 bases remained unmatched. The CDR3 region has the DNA TGTGCCAGCAGTCCAGGACTAGCGGGCCTCTCCTACGAGCAGTACTTC. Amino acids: CASSPGLAGLSYEQYF.

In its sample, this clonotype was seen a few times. The CDR3 DNA is TGTGCCTGGAGTGGCGGGAGTTCAGATACGCAGTATTTT. Translating gives CAWSGGSSDTQYF. This rearrangement joins TRBV30 to TRBJ2-3; 7 bases agree with TRBD2. Germline lookup yields CDR1 GTSNPN and CDR2 SVGIG (reference sequence). J was trimmed by 4 bases and V by 1 base; bases with no gene match: 2. This CDR3 is 13 amino acids long.

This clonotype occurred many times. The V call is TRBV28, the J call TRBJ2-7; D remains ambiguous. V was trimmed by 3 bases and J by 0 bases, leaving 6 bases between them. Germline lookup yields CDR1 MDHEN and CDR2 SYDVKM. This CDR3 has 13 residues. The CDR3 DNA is TGTGCCAGCAGTTTTAGAGCCTCCTACGAGCAGTACTTC. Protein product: CASSFRASYEQYF.

CDR3 sequence: CAWSGDRDVFGELFF. Written as DNA, the CDR3 is TGTGCCTGGAGTGGGGACAGGGATGTTTTCGGGGAGCTGTTTTTT. The chain has TRBV30 and TRBJ2-2, with TRBD1 identical over 9 bases. After removal of 1 base from V and 7 bases from J, the junction contained 7 bases not matched to a gene. The CDR3 is 15 residues long. Looked up from germline, CDR1 is GTSNPN and CDR2 is SVGIG (reference sequence).

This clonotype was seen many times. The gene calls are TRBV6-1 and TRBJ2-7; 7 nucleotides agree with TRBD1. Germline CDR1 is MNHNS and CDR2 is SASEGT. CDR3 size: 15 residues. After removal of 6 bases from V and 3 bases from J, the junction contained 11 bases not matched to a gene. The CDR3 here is CASRDRDRSIYEQYF. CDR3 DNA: TGTGCCAGCAGGGACCGGGACAGATCGATCTACGAGCAGTACTTC.

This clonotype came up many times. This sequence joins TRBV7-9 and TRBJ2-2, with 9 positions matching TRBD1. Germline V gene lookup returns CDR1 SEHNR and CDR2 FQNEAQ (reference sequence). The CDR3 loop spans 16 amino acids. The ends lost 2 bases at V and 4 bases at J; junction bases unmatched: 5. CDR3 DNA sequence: TGTGCCAGCAGCTTATTGGTGACAGGGGGCACCGGGGAGCTGTTTTTT. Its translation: CASSLLVTGGTGELFF.

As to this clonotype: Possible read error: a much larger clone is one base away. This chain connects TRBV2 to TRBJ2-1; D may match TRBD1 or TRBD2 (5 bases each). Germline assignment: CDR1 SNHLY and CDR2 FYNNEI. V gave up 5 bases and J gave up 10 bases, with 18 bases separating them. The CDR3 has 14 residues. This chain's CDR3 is CASSFQTEGYEQFF. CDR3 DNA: TGTGCCAGCAGTTTCCAGACAGAGGGCTACGAGCAGTTCTTC.

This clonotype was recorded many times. Here the CDR3 reads CASSFRTGEVDEQFF. In DNA form, the CDR3 reads TGTGCCAGCAGCTTTAGGACAGGGGAGGTCGATGAGCAGTTCTTC. The rearrangement uses TRBV11-3 and TRBJ2-1; 9 bases match TRBD1. This CDR3 is 15 amino acids long. CDR1 SGHNT and CDR2 YENEEA come from the germline V gene. Trimming cost V 3 bases and J 8 bases; bases outside gene matches: 8.

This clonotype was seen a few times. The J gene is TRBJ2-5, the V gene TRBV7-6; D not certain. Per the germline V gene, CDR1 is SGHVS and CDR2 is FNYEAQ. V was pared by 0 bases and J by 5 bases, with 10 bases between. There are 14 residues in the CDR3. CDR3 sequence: CASSLAGLTETQYF. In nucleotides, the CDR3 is TGTGCCAGCAGCTTAGCTGGGCTAACGGAGACCCAGTACTTC.

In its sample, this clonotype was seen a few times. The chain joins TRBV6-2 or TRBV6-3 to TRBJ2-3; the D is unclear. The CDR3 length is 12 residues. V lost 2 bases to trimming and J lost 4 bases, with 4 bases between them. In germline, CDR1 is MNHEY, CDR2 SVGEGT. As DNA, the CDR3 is TGTGCCAGCAGTTACGTCGCAGATACGCAGTATTTT. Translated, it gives CASSYVADTQYF.

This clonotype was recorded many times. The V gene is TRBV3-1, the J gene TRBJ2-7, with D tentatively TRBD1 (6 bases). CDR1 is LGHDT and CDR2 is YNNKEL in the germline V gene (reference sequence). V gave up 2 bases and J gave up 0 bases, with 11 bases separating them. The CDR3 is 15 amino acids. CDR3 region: CASSQQMDSSYEQYF. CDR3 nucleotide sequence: TGTGCCAGCAGCCAACAAATGGACAGCTCCTACGAGCAGTACTTC.

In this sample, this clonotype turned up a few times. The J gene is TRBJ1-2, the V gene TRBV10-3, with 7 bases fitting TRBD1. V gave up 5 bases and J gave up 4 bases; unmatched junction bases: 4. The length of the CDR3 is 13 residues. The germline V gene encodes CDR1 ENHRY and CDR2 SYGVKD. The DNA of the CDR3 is TGTGCCATCAGTCGACAGGGAAGCTATGGCTACACCTTC. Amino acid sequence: CAISRQGSYGYTF.

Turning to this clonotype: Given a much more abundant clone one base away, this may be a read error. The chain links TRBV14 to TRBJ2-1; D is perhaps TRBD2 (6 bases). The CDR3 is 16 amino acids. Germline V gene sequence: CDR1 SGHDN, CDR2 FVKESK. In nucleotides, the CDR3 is TGTGCCAGCAGCCATCCCGGACTACTATCCTACAATGAGCACTTCTTC. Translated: CASSHPGLLSYNEHFF.

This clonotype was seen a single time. The CDR3 loop is CASSVAGGGSLAGELFF. The CDR3 nucleotides are TGTGCCAGCAGCGTAGCTGGGGGGGGCTCACTCGCCGGGGAGCTGTTTTTT. The J gene is TRBJ2-2, the V gene TRBV9; tentative D call: TRBD2 (7 bases). Looked up from germline, CDR1 is SGDLS and CDR2 is YYNGEE. The CDR3 runs 17 residues. Trimming removed 0 bases at V and 6 bases at J, with 18 bases between.